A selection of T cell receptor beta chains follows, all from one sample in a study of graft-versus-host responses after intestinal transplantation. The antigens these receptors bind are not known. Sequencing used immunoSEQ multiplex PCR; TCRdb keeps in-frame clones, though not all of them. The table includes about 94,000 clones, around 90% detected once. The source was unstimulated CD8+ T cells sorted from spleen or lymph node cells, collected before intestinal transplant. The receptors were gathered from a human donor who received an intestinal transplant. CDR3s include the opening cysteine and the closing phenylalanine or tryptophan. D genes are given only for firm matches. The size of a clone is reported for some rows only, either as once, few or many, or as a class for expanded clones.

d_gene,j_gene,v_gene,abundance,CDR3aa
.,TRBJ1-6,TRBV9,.,CASSVGESIVGGNNSPLHF
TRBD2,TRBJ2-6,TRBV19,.,CASSWGGAGANVLTF
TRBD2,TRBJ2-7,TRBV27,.,CASNKHGRDLAEQYF
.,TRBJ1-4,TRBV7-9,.,CASSQDRSEKLFF
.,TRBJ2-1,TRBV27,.,CASSLREPPYNEQFF
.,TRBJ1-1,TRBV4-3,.,CASSLARGMNTEAFF
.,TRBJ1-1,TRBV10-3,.,CASSEPRYSVGTEAFF
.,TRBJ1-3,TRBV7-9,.,CASSSFSGNTIYF
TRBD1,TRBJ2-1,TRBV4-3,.,CASSQATGADEQFF
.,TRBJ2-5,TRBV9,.,CASSVGLSHQETQYF
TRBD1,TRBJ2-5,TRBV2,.,CATSNRGQGFGETQYF
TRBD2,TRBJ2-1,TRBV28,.,CASSLWSGRASYNEQFF
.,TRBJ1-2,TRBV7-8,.,CASSRGQIGYTF
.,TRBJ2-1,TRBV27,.,CASSLSPPLLGEDNEQFF
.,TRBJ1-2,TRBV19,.,CASSMAATSLFYGYTF
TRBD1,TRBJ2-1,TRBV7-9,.,CASRQQGAYNEQFF
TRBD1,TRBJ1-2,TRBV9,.,CASSVGTAYGYTF
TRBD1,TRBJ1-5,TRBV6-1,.,CAILDRGVNQPQHF
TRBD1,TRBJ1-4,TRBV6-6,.,CASRNTVGTGNEKLFF
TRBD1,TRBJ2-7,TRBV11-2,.,CASRHPGQGNSPTYEQYF
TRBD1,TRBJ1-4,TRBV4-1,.,CASSHDRAATNEKLFF
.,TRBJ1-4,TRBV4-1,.,CASSQVSQGGEKLFF
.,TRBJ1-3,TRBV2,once,CASKTDSGSGNTIYF
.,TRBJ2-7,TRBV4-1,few,CASSQGAQGGNEQYF
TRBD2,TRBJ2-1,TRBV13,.,CASSSGLAGGHEQFF
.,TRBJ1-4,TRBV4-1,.,CASSPKELHIEKLFF
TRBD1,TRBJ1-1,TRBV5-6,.,CASSRQGFGPTEAFF
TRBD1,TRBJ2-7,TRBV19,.,CASSPGQFYEQYF
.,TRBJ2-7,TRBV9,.,CASSALAHSYEQYF
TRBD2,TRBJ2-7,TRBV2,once,CASRERGAYEQYF
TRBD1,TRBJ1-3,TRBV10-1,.,CASSPGQGGNTIYF
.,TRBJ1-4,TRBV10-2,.,CASWAGVEEKLFF
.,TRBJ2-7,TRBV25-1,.,CASSAGAAEQYF
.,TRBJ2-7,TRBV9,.,CASSVGAGTYEQYF
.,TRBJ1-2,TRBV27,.,CASSLSPGSGYTF
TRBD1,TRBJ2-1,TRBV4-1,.,CASSQLDRGDNEQFF
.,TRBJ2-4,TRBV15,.,CATSSPVNIQYF
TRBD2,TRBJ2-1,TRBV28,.,CASSQRERSYNEQFF
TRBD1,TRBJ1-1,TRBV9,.,CASSVDRGAEAFF
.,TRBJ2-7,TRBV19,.,CASVPRAGPTYEQYF
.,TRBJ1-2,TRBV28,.,CASSLVGHAAIYGYTF
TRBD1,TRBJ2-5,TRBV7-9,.,CAISGQGSGETQYF
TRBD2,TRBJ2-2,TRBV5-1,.,CASSLGVTSGGKTYTGELFF
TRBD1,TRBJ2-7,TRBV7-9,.,CASSFPRDRVPYEQYF
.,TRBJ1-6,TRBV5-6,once,CASSLYPEGNSPLHF
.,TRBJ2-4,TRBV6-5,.,CASGEGANIQYF
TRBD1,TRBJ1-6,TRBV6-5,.,CASSSTGGFYNSPLHF
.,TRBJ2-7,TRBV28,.,CASSLRSREQYF
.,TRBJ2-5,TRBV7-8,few,CASSLVGGSGLQETQYF
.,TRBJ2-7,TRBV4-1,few,CASSPREGAAYEQYF
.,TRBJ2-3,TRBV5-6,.,CASSGGMGADTQYF
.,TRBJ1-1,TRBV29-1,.,CSVVRGTNTEAFF